This T cell receptor (beta chain) emerged from a study of beta chain features in type 1 diabetes. Of the isolated RNA, all was reverse transcribed, and so the sequenced material was expressed TCRB transcripts. The method was immunoSEQ multiplex PCR; TCRdb's version includes in-frame clones alone and lacks a portion of them. The sample has 350,000 to 400,000 clones, about 12% seen once. As concerns this clone: Its antigen is not identified.

Germline CDR1 MDHEN, CDR2 SYDVKM. The CDR3 is 13 amino acids. V gave up 3 bases and J gave up 0 bases, with 5 bases separating them. Study conclusions and caveats: Within each of all four CD4+ subsets, Type 1 diabetes patients had TCRB CDR3s that were moderately but significantly shorter.

Material: naive CD4+ T cells from blood. This TCR derives from a young woman with type 1 diabetes. This chain uses TRBV28 with TRBJ1-2; D gene ambiguous. DNA for the CDR3: TGTGCCAGCAGTTTGAGAGCTAACTATGGCTACACCTTC. The encoded protein is CASSLRANYGYTF.